A single sample is the source of the 21 T cell receptor beta chains below, sequenced in a study of blood T cell repertoires in COVID-19. Sequencing used immunoSEQ multiplex PCR; TCRdb keeps in-frame clones, though not all of them. The sample includes 350,000 or so clones, more than 70% of them seen just once. Input material: PBMCs or T cells enriched from blood (not recorded which). Receptors originate from a woman between 25 and 40 years old who had been exposed to COVID-19.

This chain joins TRBV7-3 and TRBJ2-7; TRBD2 matches at 8 bases. The CDR3 has 14 residues. CDR1 SGHTA and CDR2 FQGTGA come from the germline V gene. V shed 4 bases, J shed 6 bases, and the junction held 8 bases outside the gene matches. The CDR3 reads CASSSTAGVREQYF. DNA for the CDR3: TGTGCCAGCAGCTCAACAGCGGGAGTACGCGAGCAGTACTTC.

The chain uses TRBV9 and TRBJ1-3; TRBD1 is a possible D gene (5 bases). Germline CDR1 reads SGDLS; CDR2 reads YYNGEE. Deletions cut 0 bases from V and 2 bases from J, with 6 bases between. CDR3 length: 14 residues. CDR3 nucleotide sequence: TGTGCCAGCAGCGTAGCGACAGCTGGAAACACCATATATTTT. This encodes CASSVATAGNTIYF.

J is TRBJ2-2 and V is TRBV10-1, with D maybe TRBD1 (6 bases). The CDR3 sequence is 14 residues long. Trimming took 3 bases from V and 6 from J, leaving 11 bases between them. Germline assignment: CDR1 WNHNN and CDR2 SYGVQD (reference sequence). The CDR3 nucleotides are TGCGCCAGCAGTGAACCAGGGGAGTCCGGGGAGCTGTTTTTT. Translation: CASSEPGESGELFF.

This chain joins TRBV2 and TRBJ1-6; D remains ambiguous. Germline CDR1 reads SNHLY; CDR2 reads FYNNEI. CDR3 length: 12 residues. V lost 6 bases and J lost 5, with 5 bases in between. As DNA, the CDR3 is TGTGCCAGCAGCGCGAATAATTCACCCCTCCACTTT. This translates into CASSANNSPLHF. Combining the CDR3 with reference TRBV2 and TRBJ1-6 gives the whole variable domain EPEVTQTPSHQVTQMGQEVILRCVPISNHLYFYWYRQILGQKVEFLVSFYNNEISEKSEIFDDQFSVERPDGSNFTLKIRSTKLEDSAMYFCASSANNSPLHFGNGTRLTVT.

V gene TRBV28 combines with J gene TRBJ1-4, with TRBD1 as a possible D gene (5 bases). The CDR3 totals 15 residues. Trimming took 5 bases from V and 8 from J, leaving 18 bases between them. Germline V lookup: CDR1 MDHEN, CDR2 SYDVKM. The CDR3 bases are TGTGCCAGCAGTGACCCAGGCCCCGGGGGGGAAAAACTGTTTTTT. It specifies CASSDPGPGGEKLFF.

The sample holds a few counts of this clone. This chain joins TRBV5-4 and TRBJ1-2; 9 nucleotides align to TRBD1. CDR1 and CDR2 from the germline V gene are SGHNT and YYREEE (reference sequence). V gave up 4 bases and J gave up 4 bases; unmatched junction bases: 11. This CDR3 comprises 16 residues. CDR3 coding DNA: TGTGCCAGCAGCCAGGGAGGACAGGGGTCGGTCTATGGCTACACCTTC. This translates into CASSQGGQGSVYGYTF.

CDR3 protein: CASSRTETDNSPLHF. The DNA of the CDR3 is TGTGCCAGCAGTCGGACAGAAACGGATAATTCACCCCTCCACTTT. The J gene is TRBJ1-6, the V gene TRBV6-5, with a possible D match to TRBD1 (6 bases). Looked up from germline, CDR1 is MNHEY and CDR2 is SVGAGI. V lost 5 bases and J 5 bases, leaving 13 bases between the germline ends. This CDR3 is 15 amino acids long.

This chain joins TRBV2 and TRBJ2-5; D perhaps matches TRBD2 (5 bases). The germline V gene has CDR1 SNHLY and CDR2 FYNNEI. The CDR3 spans 13 residues. V shed 6 bases and J shed 2 bases, with 10 bases lying between them. The CDR3 coding sequence is TGTGCCAGCAGGGGGAGCCCTCAAGAGACCCAGTACTTC. This translates into CASRGSPQETQYF.

This chain connects TRBV24-1 to TRBJ2-1, with 14 bases lining up with TRBD2. CDR1 and CDR2 (germline): KGHDR, SFDVKD. The junction had 7 bases not matched to a gene; V was cut back by 0 bases and J by 4 bases. CDR3 length equals 19 residues. The CDR3 reads CATSDLGAGTSGGYNEQFF. Here the CDR3 DNA reads TGTGCCACCAGTGATTTGGGCGCCGGGACTAGCGGGGGTTACAATGAGCAGTTCTTC.

Here the CDR3 reads CASSLLPTDRGVHNEQFF. The CDR3 nucleotides are TGTGCCAGCAGCTTACTTCCAACCGACAGGGGAGTCCACAATGAGCAGTTCTTC. The chain has TRBV7-7 and TRBJ2-1; 8 positions match TRBD1. The CDR3 sequence is 18 residues long. Germline V gene lookup returns CDR1 SSHAT and CDR2 FNYEAQ (reference sequence). After removal of 2 bases from V and 5 bases from J, the junction contained 14 bases not matched to a gene.

This chain uses TRBV2 with TRBJ1-5, with 10 nucleotides matching TRBD1. The ends lost 7 bases at V and 13 bases at J; junction bases unmatched: 13. Per germline, CDR1 SNHLY and CDR2 FYNNEI. CDR3 length equals 14 residues. The CDR3: CASIKGQGFPLQHF. Written as DNA, the CDR3 is TGTGCCAGCATCAAGGGACAGGGGTTCCCTCTACAGCATTTT.

V is TRBV7-3 and J is TRBJ2-7; 8 nucleotides align to TRBD2. After removal of 4 bases from V and 6 bases from J, the junction contained 11 bases not matched to a gene. Germline CDR1 reads SGHTA; CDR2 reads FQGTGA. CDR3 length: 15 amino acids. This CDR3 reads CASSWGLGGSGEQYF. For the CDR3, the DNA is TGTGCCAGCAGCTGGGGACTAGGGGGTTCAGGCGAGCAGTACTTC.

The rearrangement joins TRBV19 to TRBJ1-1, with TRBD1 matching 8 bases. Germline-derived CDR1 and CDR2 are LNHDA and SQIVND (reference sequence). This CDR3 has 13 amino acids. With 4 bases clipped from V and 6 bases from J, the junction kept 4 bases outside the gene matches. DNA for the CDR3: TGTGCCAGTAGTACACAGGGGGGCCCTGAAGCTTTCTTT. The encoded protein is CASSTQGGPEAFF.

The V and J genes are TRBV5-1 and TRBJ2-5; possible D gene TRBD2, 5 bases. The CDR3 has 14 residues. V shed 3 bases and J shed 3 bases, with 12 bases lying between them. Germline assignment: CDR1 SGHRS and CDR2 YFSETQ. The DNA for the CDR3 is TGCGCCAGCAGCTCACCGGGAACAAAAGAGACCCAGTACTTC. It codes for CASSSPGTKETQYF.

The chain employs TRBV15 and TRBJ2-4; maybe TRBD1 (7 bases). V shed 0 bases and J shed 0 bases, with 9 bases lying between them. The CDR3 contains 16 residues. Looked up from germline, CDR1 is LNHNV and CDR2 is YYDKDF (reference sequence). The CDR3 region is CATSRDQGGAKNIQYF. DNA of the CDR3: TGTGCCACCAGCAGAGATCAGGGGGGAGCCAAAAACATTCAGTACTTC.

The chain links TRBV7-8 to TRBJ1-1, with D maybe TRBD1 (5 bases). The ends were cut back, 2 bases at V and 0 bases at J, with 19 bases in the middle. The length of the CDR3 is 18 residues. Germline V gives CDR1 SGHVS, CDR2 FQNEAQ. The DNA for the CDR3 is TGTGCCAGCAGCTTACGAGCCATTAGCGGAGGGGTGAACACTGAAGCTTTCTTT. Translation: CASSLRAISGGVNTEAFF.

This chain connects TRBV27 to TRBJ2-3, with a weak D call TRBD2 (7 bases). There are 17 residues in the CDR3. V shed 4 bases and J shed 3 bases, with 20 bases lying between them. Germline CDR1 MNHEY, CDR2 SMNVEV (reference sequence). CDR3 sequence (DNA): TGTGCCAGCAGTTGGGGGATGGAAGGGAGGGGGACAGATACGCAGTATTTT. It translates to CASSWGMEGRGTDTQYF.

The genes are TRBV27 and TRBJ1-5; 12 positions match TRBD1. The CDR3 has 17 amino acids. The germline CDR1 and CDR2 sequences are MNHEY and SMNVEV (reference sequence). The trim removed 6 bases at V and 6 bases at J, leaving 12 bases unmatched. CDR3 amino acids: CASRRTPGQGAGQPQHF. In nucleotides, the CDR3 is TGTGCCAGCAGGAGAACTCCGGGACAGGGGGCAGGTCAGCCCCAGCATTTT.

This chain links TRBV15 with TRBJ2-3; TRBD2 aligns across 15 bases. This CDR3 spans 20 amino acids. J was trimmed by 0 bases and V by 1 base; bases with no gene match: 8. The germline CDR1 and CDR2 sequences are LNHNV and YYDKDF (reference sequence). CDR3 sequence: CATSRARGLAGGRSTDTQYF. CDR3 nucleotides: TGTGCCACCAGCAGAGCGAGGGGACTAGCGGGAGGTCGTAGCACAGATACGCAGTATTTT.

A few counts support this clone. This chain joins TRBV3-1 (or the pseudogene TRBV3-2) and TRBJ1-6; no definite D call. The CDR3 extends over 15 amino acids. V was shortened by 1 base and J by 8 bases, with 12 bases between the two germline ends. Germline-derived CDR1 and CDR2 are LGHDT and YNNKEL (reference sequence). CDR3 nucleotides: TGTGCCAGCAGCCAAGTATCGGCGGGAGATTCACCCCTCCACTTT. It encodes CASSQVSAGDSPLHF.

This sequence joins TRBV11-2 and TRBJ2-1, with D perhaps matching TRBD2 (5 bases). This CDR3 has 12 amino acids. CDR1 and CDR2 (germline): SGHAT, FQNNGV. The V gene lost 0 bases and the J gene lost 10 bases, with 7 bases spanning the gap. The CDR3 spells CASSLDRGEQFF. The CDR3 DNA is TGTGCCAGCAGCTTAGATCGAGGGGAGCAGTTCTTC. Supplemented by reference TRBV11-2 and TRBJ2-1, the full variable domain reads EAGVAQSPRYKIIEKRQSVAFWCNPISGHATLYWYQQILGQGPKLLIQFQNNGVVDDSQLPKDRFSAERLKGVDSTLKIQPAKLEDSAVYLCASSLDRGEQFFGPGTRLTVL.